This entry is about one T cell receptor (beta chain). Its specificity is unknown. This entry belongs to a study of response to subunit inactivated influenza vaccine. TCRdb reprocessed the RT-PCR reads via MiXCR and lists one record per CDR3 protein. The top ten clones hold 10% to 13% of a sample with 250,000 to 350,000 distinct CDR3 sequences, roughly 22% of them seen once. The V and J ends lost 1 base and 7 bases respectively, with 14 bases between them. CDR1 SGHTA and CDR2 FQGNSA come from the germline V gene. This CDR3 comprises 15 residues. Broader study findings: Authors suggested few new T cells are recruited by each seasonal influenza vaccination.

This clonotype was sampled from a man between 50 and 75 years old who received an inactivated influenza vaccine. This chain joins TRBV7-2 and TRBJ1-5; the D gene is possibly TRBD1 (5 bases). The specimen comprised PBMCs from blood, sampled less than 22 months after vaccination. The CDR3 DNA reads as TGTGCCAGCAGCTTAGTCTTATGGGGGAACCAGCCCCAGCATTTT. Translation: CASSLVLWGNQPQHF.